Presented here are 27 T cell receptor beta chains from one specimen sequenced in a study of blood T cell repertoires in COVID-19. Using immunoSEQ multiplex PCR, the repertoire was profiled, and TCRdb retains in-frame clones only, with some absent. This table holds some 130,000 clones, 86% found once. The specimen was peripheral blood. All receptors come from a woman in her 70s with COVID-19, enrolled during active disease.

This chain connects TRBV19 to TRBJ1-4; 8 bases match TRBD1. V dropped 5 bases and J dropped 5; count of bases not matched to a gene: 4. Germline values: CDR1 LNHDA, CDR2 SQIVND (reference sequence). This CDR3 contains 14 residues. The CDR3 loop is CASSRRQGNEKLFF. The CDR3 DNA sequence: TGTGCCAGTAGTCGGAGACAGGGGAATGAAAAACTGTTTTTT.

The rearrangement uses TRBV6-1 and TRBJ1-5; D may be TRBD1 (6 bases). The germline CDR1 and CDR2 sequences are MNHNS and SASEGT. The CDR3 covers 14 residues. V shed 1 base and J shed 6 bases, with 10 bases lying between them. CDR3 residues: CASSEGGGVQPQHF. CDR3 sequence (DNA): TGTGCCAGCAGTGAAGGGGGGGGCGTTCAGCCCCAGCATTTT.

The chain recombines TRBV6-5 with TRBJ1-4, with D perhaps matching TRBD1 (6 bases). The CDR3 is 15 residues long. Trimming shortened V by 6 bases and J by 2 bases, and 13 bases separated the two germline ends. Germline V gives CDR1 MNHEY, CDR2 SVGAGI. This CDR3 is CASSTEQGTNEKLFF. In nucleotides, the CDR3 is TGTGCCAGCAGCACGGAGCAGGGGACTAATGAAAAACTGTTTTTT.

The J gene is TRBJ1-1, the V gene TRBV7-2; D gene unclear. CDR1 is SGHTA, CDR2 FQGNSA, per germline. The CDR3 has 13 residues. Trimming cost V 5 bases and J 4 bases, with 11 bases left between them. The CDR3 nucleotides read TGTGCCAGCAGCACCTACACGGGCACTGAAGCTTTCTTT. Amino acid sequence: CASSTYTGTEAFF.

This chain uses TRBV5-8 with TRBJ2-4; possibly TRBD1 for D (6 bases). Germline V gives CDR1 SGHTS, CDR2 YDEGEE. V was shortened by 5 bases and J by 5 bases, with 14 bases between the two germline ends. The CDR3 extends over 14 amino acids. Here the CDR3 DNA reads TGTGCCAGCAGACAGGACAGAGTCCAAAACATTCAGTACTTC. It translates to CASRQDRVQNIQYF. The full variable domain, rest sourced from reference TRBV5-8 and TRBJ2-4, is EAGVTQSPTHLIKTRGQQATLRCSPISGHTSVYWYQQALGLGLQFLLWYDEGEERNRGNFPPRFSGRQFPNYSSELNVNALELEDSALYLCASRQDRVQNIQYFGAGTRLSVL.

V and J are TRBV2 and TRBJ2-7, with a weak D call TRBD1 (6 bases). The CDR3 runs 13 residues. V lost 6 bases and J lost 3, with 12 bases in between. Per the germline V gene, CDR1 is SNHLY and CDR2 is FYNNEI. As DNA, the CDR3 is TGTGCCAGCAGCATACTCAGGGGCTACGAGCAGTACTTC. Translation gives CASSILRGYEQYF.

The V call is TRBV3-1 (or the pseudogene TRBV3-2), the J call TRBJ2-1; 12 positions match TRBD2. The V segment lost 3 bases and the J segment 6 bases; nucleotides outside the gene matches: 3. The CDR3 has 15 amino acids. Germline V gives CDR1 LGHDT, CDR2 YNNKEL (reference sequence). The CDR3 loop is CASSHTSGGLNEQFF. The CDR3 DNA is TGTGCCAGCAGCCATACTAGCGGGGGGCTCAATGAGCAGTTCTTC.

The V call is TRBV6-4, the J call TRBJ1-1; the match to TRBD1 covers 9 bases. The V gene's germline CDR1 is MRHNA and CDR2 SNTAGT. The V gene end was trimmed by 4 bases and the J gene end by 7 bases; junction bases not matched to a gene: 7. The CDR3 is 14 residues long. The CDR3 sequence: CASSALGGQGEAFF. For the CDR3, the DNA is TGTGCCAGCAGTGCTCTAGGGGGACAGGGTGAAGCTTTCTTT.

The chain carries TRBV5-6 and TRBJ2-1, with 9 bases matching TRBD1. CDR1 is SGHDT, CDR2 YYEEEE, per germline. The CDR3 consists of 15 residues. Unmatched junction bases numbered 8, after V lost 4 bases and J lost 6 bases. DNA of the CDR3: TGTGCCAGCAGCCGAGGACAGGGGTGGGGCAATGAGCAGTTCTTC. Its protein is CASSRGQGWGNEQFF.

This clone was detected only a few times. The same CDR3 is also encoded by other DNA sequences in this sample. The V gene is TRBV5-1, the J gene TRBJ1-2; 9 positions match TRBD1. Per the germline V gene, CDR1 is SGHRS and CDR2 is YFSETQ. V lost 3 bases, J lost 2 bases, and 2 bases stayed unmatched. This CDR3 has 14 amino acids. The CDR3 sequence: CASSSGQGNYGYTF. The CDR3 DNA reads as TGCGCCAGCAGCTCGGGACAGGGCAACTATGGCTACACCTTC.

The count of this clone is one. This rearrangement joins TRBV3-1 (or the pseudogene TRBV3-2) to TRBJ2-5; D remains unclear. Germline values: CDR1 LGHDT, CDR2 YNNKEL (reference sequence). The CDR3 has 13 residues. The ends were cut back, 2 bases at V and 5 bases at J, with 9 bases in the middle. In DNA form, the CDR3 reads TGTGCCAGCAGCCAATCCGACGGGGAGACCCAGTACTTC. This encodes CASSQSDGETQYF.

V is TRBV15 and J is TRBJ1-2; TRBD1 matches at 11 bases. V lost 5 bases and J lost 5; bases outside the gene matches: 4. This CDR3 is 14 amino acids long. CDR1 is LNHNV and CDR2 is YYDKDF in the germline V gene (reference sequence). The CDR3 sequence is CATSWDRGRYGYTF. Written as DNA, the CDR3 is TGTGCCACCAGCTGGGACAGGGGGAGGTATGGCTACACCTTC. The full variable domain, rest sourced from reference TRBV15 and TRBJ1-2, is DAMVIQNPRYQVTQFGKPVTLSCSQTLNHNVMYWYQQKSSQAPKLLFHYYDKDFNNEADTPDNFQSRRPNTSFCFLDIRSPGLGDTAMYLCATSWDRGRYGYTFGSGTRLTVV.

The V and J genes are TRBV28 and TRBJ2-1; maybe TRBD2 (5 bases). V lost 3 bases to trimming and J lost 3 bases, with 6 bases between them. Germline assignment: CDR1 MDHEN and CDR2 SYDVKM. This CDR3 contains 13 residues. DNA of the CDR3: TGTGCCAGCAGTTTGGCGGGCTACAATGAGCAGTTCTTC. This encodes CASSLAGYNEQFF.

The rearrangement joins TRBV14 to TRBJ1-2, with TRBD1 as a possible D gene (5 bases). This CDR3 has 14 amino acids. CDR1 and CDR2 (germline): SGHDN, FVKESK. Between the trimmed V and J ends, which lost 0 bases and 8 bases, there was a span of 13 bases. CDR3 loop: CASSQDLRAEGYTF. CDR3 DNA: TGTGCCAGCAGCCAAGATCTCAGGGCAGAGGGCTACACCTTC.

This clone was counted once. This chain's CDR3 is CASSQDLGYEQYF. The CDR3 coding sequence is TGTGCCAGCAGCCAAGATCTAGGCTACGAGCAGTACTTC. The rearrangement uses TRBV14 and TRBJ2-7, with no clear D. Trimming took off 0 bases at V and 3 bases at J, with 6 bases between the two ends. The CDR3 is 13 residues long. Germline V gene sequence: CDR1 SGHDN, CDR2 FVKESK.

The chain carries TRBV18 and TRBJ2-1, with D perhaps TRBD1 (5 bases). CDR1 is KGHSH and CDR2 is LQKENI in the germline V gene. The CDR3 loop spans 13 amino acids. V was trimmed by 3 bases and J by 7 bases, leaving 10 bases between them. The chain's CDR3 is CASSPNQGNEQFF. The CDR3 nucleotides are TGTGCCAGCTCACCCAACCAGGGAAATGAGCAGTTCTTC. Combining the CDR3 with reference TRBV18 and TRBJ2-1 gives the whole variable domain NAGVMQNPRHLVRRRGQEARLRCSPMKGHSHVYWYRQLPEEGLKFMVYLQKENIIDESGMPKERFSAEFPKEGPSILRIQQVVRGDSAAYFCASSPNQGNEQFFGPGTRLTVL.

This CDR3 is CASSLPGPKSGAEAFF. CDR3 nucleotide sequence: TGCGCCAGCAGCTTGCCGGGCCCCAAGTCAGGGGCTGAAGCTTTCTTT. The gene calls are TRBV5-1 and TRBJ1-1; tentative D call: TRBD1 (6 bases). V shed 1 base and J shed 6 bases, with 19 bases lying between them. CDR3 length: 16 residues. The V gene's germline CDR1 is SGHRS and CDR2 YFSETQ.

V is TRBV7-3 and J is TRBJ2-1; D gene unclear. V gave up 2 bases and J gave up 3 bases, with 8 bases separating them. The CDR3 has 14 amino acids. Germline assignment: CDR1 SGHTA and CDR2 FQGTGA. CDR3 bases: TGTGCCAGCAGCTTACTACCTTACTACAATGAGCAGTTCTTC. Translation gives CASSLLPYYNEQFF.

Written as DNA, the CDR3 is TGTGCCAGCAGCTTACAGGTGAACACTGAAGCTTTCTTT. Its protein product is CASSLQVNTEAFF. The J gene is TRBJ1-1, the V gene TRBV7-6; D gene uncertain. The CDR3 totals 13 residues. The V gene's germline CDR1 is SGHVS and CDR2 FNYEAQ. V was shortened by 2 bases and J by 0 bases, with 4 bases between the two germline ends.

This clone came up a few times. V usage is TRBV7-9 and J usage is TRBJ1-5, with no clear D. Germline V lookup: CDR1 SEHNR, CDR2 FQNEAQ (reference sequence). The V end lost 5 bases, the J end lost 6 bases, and 14 bases lay between the germline ends. The CDR3 is made up of 14 amino acids. In nucleotides, the CDR3 is TGTGCCAGCAGCACCGGCCTTGGCGGTCAGCCCCAGCATTTT. Translated: CASSTGLGGQPQHF.

The chain uses TRBV5-1 and TRBJ1-6; possible D gene TRBD1, 6 bases. Trimming left V 1 base short and J 0 bases short, with 14 bases between. Germline values: CDR1 SGHRS, CDR2 YFSETQ. This CDR3 region has 18 residues. The CDR3 sequence: CASSLSQGLSSYNSPLHF. CDR3 DNA sequence: TGCGCCAGCAGCTTGTCGCAGGGGCTGAGCTCCTATAATTCACCCCTCCACTTT.

The chain uses TRBV27 and TRBJ1-2; a possible D gene is TRBD1 (5 bases). The germline V gene has CDR1 MNHEY and CDR2 SMNVEV (reference sequence). Trimming cost V 9 bases and J 2 bases, with 10 bases left between them. The CDR3 runs 12 residues. CDR3 sequence reads: CASSGPNYGYTF. In DNA form, the CDR3 reads TGTGCCAGTTCAGGGCCCAACTATGGCTACACCTTC.

This sequence joins TRBV6-5 and TRBJ1-1; D unclear. Trimming removed 2 bases at V and 1 base at J, with 5 bases between. Germline values: CDR1 MNHEY, CDR2 SVGAGI. The CDR3 has 13 residues. CDR3 region: CASSYARNTEAFF. In nucleotides, the CDR3 is TGTGCCAGCAGTTACGCCAGGAACACTGAAGCTTTCTTT.

The chain uses TRBV27 and TRBJ2-7; a weak D match, TRBD1 (5 bases). This CDR3 has 14 amino acids. Germline-derived CDR1 and CDR2 are MNHEY and SMNVEV (reference sequence). Trimming pared 3 bases from V and 1 base from J, leaving 10 bases between. The CDR3 bases are TGTGCCAGCAGTTTCCACAGGTCGTCCTACGAGCAGTACTTC. It translates to CASSFHRSSYEQYF.

The V gene is TRBV28, the J gene TRBJ1-4; weak D call: TRBD1 (6 bases). The CDR3 runs to 13 residues. In germline, CDR1 is MDHEN, CDR2 SYDVKM. Trimming removed 6 bases from V and 6 bases from J, with 11 bases in between. CDR3 nucleotides: TGTGCCAGCAGGGTTACAGGGCATGAAAAACTGTTTTTT. It yields the protein CASRVTGHEKLFF. Variable domain in full (rest from reference TRBV28 and TRBJ1-4): DVKVTQSSRYLVKRTGEKVFLECVQDMDHENMFWYRQDPGLGLRLIYFSYDVKMKEKGDIPEGYSVSREKKERFSLILESASTNQTSMYLCASRVTGHEKLFFGSGTQLSVL.

This clone was detected only once. V usage is TRBV25-1 and J usage is TRBJ2-3; TRBD1 is a possible D gene (5 bases). Germline loops: CDR1 MGHDK, CDR2 SYGVNS. Trimming shortened V by 7 bases and J by 10 bases, and 18 bases separated the two germline ends. The CDR3 consists of 13 residues. The CDR3 spells CASTLLKGNSQYF. The CDR3 coding sequence is TGTGCCAGCACTCTCCTGAAGGGGAATTCGCAGTATTTT. Full variable domain (missing parts from reference TRBV25-1 and TRBJ2-3): EADIYQTPRYLVIGTGKKITLECSQTMGHDKMYWYQQDPGMELHLIHYSYGVNSTEKGDLSSESTVSRIRTEHFPLTLESARPSHTSQYLCASTLLKGNSQYFGPGTRLTVL.

This clone was observed a single time. The chain employs TRBV30 and TRBJ1-6, with D possibly TRBD1 on 5 matching bases. Germline CDR1 GTSNPN, CDR2 SVGIG (reference sequence). The CDR3 is 17 residues long. V lost 2 bases and J lost 7, with 21 bases in between. The CDR3, as DNA: TGTGCCTGGAGTTTCGGTCTGGGGGGAGAGGGGAATTCACCCCTCCACTTT. The encoded protein is CAWSFGLGGEGNSPLHF.